This entry concerns a single T cell receptor (beta chain). Antigen unknown. The data are from a study of blood T cells in healthy people across ages. Regarding the study as a whole: Reliance upon unsorted PBMCs precluded definitive naive versus antigen-experienced comparison. Versus aged donors, long-lived donors had higher diversity and more naive CD4+ cells.

The V end was cut by 6 bases, the J end by 1 base, with 12 bases between. There are 14 residues in the CDR3. Primed by a sample-barcoded 5' primer and a J-beta primer mix, a second PCR proceeded for about 7 to 11 cycles. Each cDNA molecule was tagged by a template-switch adaptor that had 12 random nucleotides. There were at least 3 million CDR3-containing paired-end reads obtained from each sample. One entry per CDR3 protein, called by TCRdb with MiXCR from the 5' RACE reads. The table shows hundreds of thousands of distinct CDR3 sequences, with approximately 53% occurring only once. This TCR was recovered from a man between 35 and 55 years old in good health. Material: blood. The chain uses TRBV12-3 or TRBV12-4 and TRBJ2-5; D is unclear. The CDR3 nucleotides are TGTGCCAGCAGCAACCGGGCTTTCCAAGAGACCCAGTACTTC. Protein: CASSNRAFQETQYF.